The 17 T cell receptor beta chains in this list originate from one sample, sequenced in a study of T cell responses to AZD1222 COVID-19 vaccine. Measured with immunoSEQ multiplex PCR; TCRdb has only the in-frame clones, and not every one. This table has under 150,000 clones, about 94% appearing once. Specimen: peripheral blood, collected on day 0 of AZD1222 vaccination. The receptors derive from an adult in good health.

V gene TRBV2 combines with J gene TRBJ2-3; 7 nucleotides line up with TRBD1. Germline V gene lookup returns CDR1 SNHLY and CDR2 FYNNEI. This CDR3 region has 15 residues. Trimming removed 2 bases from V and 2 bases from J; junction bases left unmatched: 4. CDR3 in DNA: TGTGCCAGCAGTGAAATAGGGACAGTCACAGATACGCAGTATTTT. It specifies CASSEIGTVTDTQYF.

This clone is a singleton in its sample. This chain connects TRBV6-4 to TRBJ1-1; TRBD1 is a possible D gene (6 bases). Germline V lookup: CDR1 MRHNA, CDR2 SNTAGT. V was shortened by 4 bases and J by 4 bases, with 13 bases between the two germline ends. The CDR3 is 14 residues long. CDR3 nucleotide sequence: TGTGCCAGCAGTGCCACAGGGTGGTCCACTGAAGCTTTCTTT. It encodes CASSATGWSTEAFF.

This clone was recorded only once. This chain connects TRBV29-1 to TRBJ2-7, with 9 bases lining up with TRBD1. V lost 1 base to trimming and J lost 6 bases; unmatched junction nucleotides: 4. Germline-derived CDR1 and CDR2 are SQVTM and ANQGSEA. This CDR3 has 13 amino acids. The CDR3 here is CSVEGQGVREQYF. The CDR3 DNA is TGCAGCGTTGAAGGACAGGGGGTTCGCGAGCAGTACTTC.

This CDR3 reads CASSVAQTQGNTIYF. Here the CDR3 DNA reads TGTGCCAGCAGCGTAGCTCAGACCCAGGGAAACACCATATATTTT. The V call is TRBV9, the J call TRBJ1-3; D unresolved. CDR3 size: 15 residues. The germline CDR1 and CDR2 sequences are SGDLS and YYNGEE. Trimming shortened V by 0 bases and J by 4 bases, and 11 bases separated the two germline ends.

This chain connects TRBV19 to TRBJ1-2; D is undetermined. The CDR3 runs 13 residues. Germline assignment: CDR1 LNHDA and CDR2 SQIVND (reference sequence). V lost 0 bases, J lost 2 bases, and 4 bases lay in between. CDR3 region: CASSIERNYGYTF. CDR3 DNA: TGTGCCAGTAGTATAGAACGGAACTATGGCTACACCTTC.

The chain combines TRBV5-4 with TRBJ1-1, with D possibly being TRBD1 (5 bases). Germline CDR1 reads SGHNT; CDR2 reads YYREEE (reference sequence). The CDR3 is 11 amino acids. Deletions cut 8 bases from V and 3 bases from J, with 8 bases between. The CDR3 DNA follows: TGTGCCAGTGAACAGGACACTGAAGCTTTCTTT. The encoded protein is CASEQDTEAFF.

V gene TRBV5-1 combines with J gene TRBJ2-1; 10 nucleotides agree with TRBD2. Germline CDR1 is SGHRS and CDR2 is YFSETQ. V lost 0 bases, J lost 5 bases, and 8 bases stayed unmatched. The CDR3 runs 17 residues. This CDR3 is CASSLGLLAGLNNEQFF. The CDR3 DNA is TGCGCCAGCAGCTTGGGCCTACTAGCGGGGTTAAACAATGAGCAGTTCTTC.

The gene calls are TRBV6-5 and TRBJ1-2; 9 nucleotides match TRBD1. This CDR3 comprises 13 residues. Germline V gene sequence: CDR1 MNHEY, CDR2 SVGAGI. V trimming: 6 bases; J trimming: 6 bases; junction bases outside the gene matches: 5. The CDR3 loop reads CASSRTGVNGYTF. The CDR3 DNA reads TGTGCCAGCAGCCGGACAGGGGTAAATGGCTACACCTTC.

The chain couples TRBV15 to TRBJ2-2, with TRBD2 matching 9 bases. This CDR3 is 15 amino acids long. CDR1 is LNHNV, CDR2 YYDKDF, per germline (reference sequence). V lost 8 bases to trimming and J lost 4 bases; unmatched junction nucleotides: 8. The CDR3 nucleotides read TGTGCCACCGCCGGCGGGACTAGCCTCACCGGGGAGCTGTTTTTT. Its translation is CATAGGTSLTGELFF.

CDR3 protein: CASSLLRTSSSYEQYF. CDR3 nucleotides: TGTGCCAGCAGCTTACTTAGAACTAGCAGTTCCTACGAGCAGTACTTC. This chain uses TRBV7-2 with TRBJ2-7, with D possibly matching TRBD2 (6 bases). Trimming shortened V by 2 bases and J by 1 base, and 15 bases separated the two germline ends. Per germline, CDR1 SGHTA and CDR2 FQGNSA. The CDR3 length is 16 residues.

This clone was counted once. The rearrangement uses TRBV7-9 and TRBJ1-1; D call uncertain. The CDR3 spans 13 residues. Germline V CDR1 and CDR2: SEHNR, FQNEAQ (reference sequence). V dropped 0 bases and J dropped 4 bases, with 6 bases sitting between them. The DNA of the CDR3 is TGTGCCAGCAGCTTAGCCTCGACCACTGAAGCTTTCTTT. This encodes CASSLASTTEAFF. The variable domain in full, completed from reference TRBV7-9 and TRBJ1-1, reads DTGVSQNPRHKITKRGQNVTFRCDPISEHNRLYWYRQTLGQGPEFLTYFQNEAQLEKSRLLSDRFSAERPKGSFSTLEIQRTEQGDSAMYLCASSLASTTEAFFGQGTRLTVV.

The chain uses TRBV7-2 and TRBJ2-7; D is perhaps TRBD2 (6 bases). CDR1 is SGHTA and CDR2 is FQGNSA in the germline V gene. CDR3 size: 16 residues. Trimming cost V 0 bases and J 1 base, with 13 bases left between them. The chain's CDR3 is CASSLAIIRGSYEQYF. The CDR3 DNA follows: TGTGCCAGCAGCTTAGCAATCATCCGGGGGTCCTACGAGCAGTACTTC.

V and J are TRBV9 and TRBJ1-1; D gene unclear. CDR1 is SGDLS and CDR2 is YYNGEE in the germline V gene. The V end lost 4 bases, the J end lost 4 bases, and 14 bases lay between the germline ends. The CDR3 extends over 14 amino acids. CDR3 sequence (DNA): TGTGCCAGCAGCCCCTGGTCCGGAGGCACTGAAGCTTTCTTT. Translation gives CASSPWSGGTEAFF.

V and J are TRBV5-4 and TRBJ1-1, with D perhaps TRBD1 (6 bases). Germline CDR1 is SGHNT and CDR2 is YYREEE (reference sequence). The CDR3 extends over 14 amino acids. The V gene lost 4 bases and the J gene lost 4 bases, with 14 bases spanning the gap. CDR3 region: CASSRQEGTTEAFF. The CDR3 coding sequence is TGTGCCAGCAGCCGACAGGAGGGGACCACTGAAGCTTTCTTT.

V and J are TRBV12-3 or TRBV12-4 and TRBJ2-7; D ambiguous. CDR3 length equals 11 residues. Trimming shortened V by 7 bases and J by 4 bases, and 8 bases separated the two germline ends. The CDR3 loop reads CASTTLYEQYF. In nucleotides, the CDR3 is TGTGCCAGCACCACACTGTACGAGCAGTACTTC.

The CDR3 coding sequence is TGTGCCAGCAGTGACACCGCAGGGGACCTTCCCCACGAGCAGTACTTC. Translating it yields CASSDTAGDLPHEQYF. The rearrangement uses TRBV6-1 and TRBJ2-7; weak D call: TRBD1 (6 bases). The CDR3 contains 16 residues. The V gene lost 3 bases and the J gene lost 5 bases, with 20 bases spanning the gap. Germline CDR1 is MNHNS and CDR2 is SASEGT.

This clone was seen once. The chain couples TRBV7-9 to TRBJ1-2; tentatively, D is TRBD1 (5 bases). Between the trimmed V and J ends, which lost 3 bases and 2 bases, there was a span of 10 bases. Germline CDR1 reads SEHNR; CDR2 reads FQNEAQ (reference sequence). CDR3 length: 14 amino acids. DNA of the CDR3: TGTGCCAGCAGCTTGGGGGAGCCGAACTATGGCTACACCTTC. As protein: CASSLGEPNYGYTF.